Shown below are 30 T cell receptor beta chains from a single sample sequenced in a study of early T cells in non-severe SARS-CoV-2 infection (dated by TCRdb to 2020 to 2023). Receptor libraries were prepared by 5' RACE. Sequencing relied on a NextSeq 500. Using fastp at Q25 and MiXCR, TCRdb reprocessed the public reads and kept productive beta chains. For every CDR3 protein sequence, its rows merge into one entry that carries the most common genes and DNA. In all, the sample holds around 59,000 distinct CDR3 sequences, and 8.9% of those were seen once. The ten largest clones represent under 20% of the sample. Sequenced sample: whole blood. Every receptor here comes from an adult who was a healthcare worker with PCR-confirmed SARS-CoV-2 infection or an uninfected control (not recorded which).

This clonotype has a handful of counts. The gene calls are TRBV28 and TRBJ1-2, with no clear D. Germline CDR1 reads MDHEN; CDR2 reads SYDVKM. There are 15 residues in the CDR3. The V end lost 5 bases, the J end lost 1 base, and 14 bases lay between the germline ends. Here the CDR3 DNA reads TGTGCCAGCAGTCCCGGCGGGAGACATAACTATGGCTACACCTTC. Translating it yields CASSPGGRHNYGYTF.

This clonotype was seen a handful of times. This chain connects TRBV20-1 to TRBJ2-1; tentative D call: TRBD2 (6 bases). This CDR3 has 12 residues. Trimming pared 8 bases from V and 10 bases from J, leaving 18 bases between. Looked up from germline, CDR1 is DFQATT and CDR2 is SNEGSKA (reference sequence). CDR3 protein: CSPGLLFPEQFF. The CDR3 DNA reads as TGCAGTCCTGGACTACTTTTTCCCGAGCAGTTCTTC.

The sample holds a few counts of this clonotype. The V call is TRBV29-1, the J call TRBJ1-2; 7 nucleotides line up with TRBD1. CDR3 length: 14 residues. The J segment lost 2 bases and the V segment lost 6 bases, leaving 9 bases of the junction unmatched. CDR1 and CDR2 (germline): SQVTM, ANQGSEA. The CDR3 coding sequence is TGCAGCGTCCCACCGGGACAGAAAAACTATGGCTACACCTTC. Translated, it gives CSVPPGQKNYGYTF.

This clonotype has at least ten counts. This chain links TRBV4-3 with TRBJ1-1, with D maybe TRBD1 (6 bases). Germline V gives CDR1 LGHNA, CDR2 YSLEER. The V end lost 2 bases, the J end lost 1 base, and 11 bases lay between the germline ends. The length of the CDR3 is 15 residues. The CDR3 spells CASSQHTGPNTEAFF. The CDR3, as DNA: TGCGCCAGCAGCCAACATACAGGGCCGAACACTGAAGCTTTCTTT.

The V call is TRBV7-9, the J call TRBJ2-1, with D perhaps matching TRBD1 (8 bases). The V gene lost 5 bases and the J gene lost 4 bases, with 15 bases spanning the gap. Germline values: CDR1 SEHNR, CDR2 FQNEAQ (reference sequence). The CDR3 loop spans 15 amino acids. The CDR3 bases are TGTGCCAGCAGCACGACAGGGGACTATTACAATGAGCAGTTCTTC. Translating it yields CASSTTGDYYNEQFF.

This clonotype has only a few counts. The chain joins TRBV23-1 to TRBJ2-6; the D gene is possibly TRBD1 (6 bases). TRBV23-1 is classed as an ORF, of uncertain function. The CDR3 is 17 residues long. Trimming removed 6 bases from V and 2 bases from J, with 17 bases in between. The CDR3 DNA is TGCGCCAGCAGCCGAACAGGGTGCCGCCCTGGGGCCAACGTCCTGACTTTC. It translates to CASSRTGCRPGANVLTF.

This clonotype was detected a few times. The J gene is TRBJ1-2, the V gene TRBV28; TRBD1 agrees at 7 bases. The CDR3 length is 13 residues. The V gene end was trimmed by 3 bases and the J gene end by 5 bases; junction bases not matched to a gene: 3. Germline V gene lookup returns CDR1 MDHEN and CDR2 SYDVKM. DNA for the CDR3: TGTGCCAGCAGTTTGTGGACAGGTTATGGCTACACCTTC. This sequence encodes CASSLWTGYGYTF.

The gene calls are TRBV12-3 or TRBV12-4 and TRBJ2-1; D possibly corresponds to TRBD2 (6 bases). The CDR3 sequence is 18 residues long. Between the trimmed V and J ends, which lost 7 bases and 2 bases, there was a span of 24 bases. The CDR3 spells CASTQRALGSGPYNEQFF. The CDR3 DNA sequence: TGTGCCAGCACTCAAAGGGCCCTCGGGAGCGGTCCCTACAATGAGCAGTTCTTC.

V is TRBV6-1 and J is TRBJ2-2; possibly TRBD1 or TRBD2 for D (5 bases each). The V end lost 2 bases, the J end lost 3 bases, and 7 bases lay between the germline ends. CDR3 length equals 14 residues. CDR1 is MNHNS, CDR2 SASEGT, per germline. The DNA for the CDR3 is TGTGCCAGCAGTGAATGGGGGTACACCGGGGAGCTGTTTTTT. As protein: CASSEWGYTGELFF.

This clonotype was seen repeatedly, ten times or more. J is TRBJ2-1 and V is TRBV10-3; 13 bases are a match to TRBD2. The CDR3 length is 17 residues. J was trimmed by 6 bases and V by 2 bases; bases with no gene match: 7. Germline V gene data show CDR1 as ENHRY and CDR2 as SYGVKD. The CDR3 spells CAISETSGRAAGNEQFF. CDR3 nucleotides: TGTGCCATCAGTGAGACTAGCGGGAGGGCCGCTGGCAATGAGCAGTTCTTC.

The CDR3, as DNA: TGTGCCTCGACCGTGAACACTGAAGCTTTCTTT. Its translation: CASTVNTEAFF. V is TRBV30 and J is TRBJ1-1; D call uncertain. Germline lookup yields CDR1 GTSNPN and CDR2 SVGIG (reference sequence). The CDR3 is made up of 11 amino acids. Trimming pared 7 bases from V and 0 bases from J, leaving 6 bases between.

This clonotype was observed a few times. J is TRBJ2-2 and V is TRBV4-1; D is perhaps TRBD1 (5 bases). Per germline, CDR1 MGHRA and CDR2 YSYEKL. V lost 4 bases and J 6 bases, leaving 9 bases between the germline ends. The CDR3 totals 13 residues. The CDR3 nucleotides read TGCGCCAGCAGCCGCAGGGATTCCGGGGAGCTGTTTTTT. This encodes CASSRRDSGELFF.

This clonotype has ten or more counts. The gene calls are TRBV4-1 and TRBJ2-1; 9 bases agree with TRBD2. V trimming: 1 base; J trimming: 4 bases; junction bases outside the gene matches: 5. The V gene's germline CDR1 is MGHRA and CDR2 YSYEKL. This CDR3 contains 16 residues. For the CDR3, the DNA is TGCGCCAGCAGCCAAGTGGCTAGCGGGGATTACAATGAGCAGTTCTTC. It encodes CASSQVASGDYNEQFF.

This clonotype has at least ten counts. The rearrangement joins TRBV15 to TRBJ1-3; D is unclear. V lost 0 bases, J lost 6 bases, and 3 bases lay in between. The CDR3 is 12 amino acids. Germline CDR1 is LNHNV and CDR2 is YYDKDF (reference sequence). CDR3 in amino acids: CATSREPNTIYF. CDR3 DNA: TGTGCCACCAGCAGAGAGCCAAACACCATATATTTT.

This chain connects TRBV28 to TRBJ2-7; the match to TRBD1 covers 7 bases. The junction had 5 bases not matched to a gene; V was cut back by 3 bases and J by 6 bases. The CDR3 has 13 amino acids. Germline CDR1 reads MDHEN; CDR2 reads SYDVKM. In DNA form, the CDR3 reads TGTGCCAGCAGTTTTCAGGGGGTACTCGAGCAGTACTTC. It yields the protein CASSFQGVLEQYF.

A remark on this clonotype: This sequence may be a read error, since a much larger clone differs from it by one base. This chain links TRBV13 with TRBJ2-3; 10 positions match TRBD2. Looked up from germline, CDR1 is PRHDT and CDR2 is FYEKMQ (reference sequence). There are 23 residues in the CDR3. The CDR3 here is CVSSLEPNHPILAGEDHTDTQYF. The CDR3 coding sequence is TGTGTCAGCAGCTTAGAGCCCAATCACCCAATTCTAGCGGGGGAAGACCACACAGATACGCAGTATTTT.

In this sample, this clonotype turned up many times. The V call is TRBV7-2, the J call TRBJ2-5; no reliable D call. The V end was cut by 6 bases, the J end by 3 bases, with 17 bases between. CDR1 is SGHTA, CDR2 FQGNSA, per germline. The CDR3 is 15 amino acids. CDR3 residues: CASRTRSAIEETQYF. The CDR3 nucleotides read TGTGCCAGCAGAACCCGATCGGCTATTGAAGAGACCCAGTACTTC.

The table lists this clonotype with many counts. In nucleotides, the CDR3 is TGTGCCAGCAGCGAAACCGGGACAGAGTACGAGCAGTACTTC. Translation: CASSETGTEYEQYF. V gene TRBV9 combines with J gene TRBJ2-7; TRBD1 agrees at 7 bases. V shed 3 bases, J shed 4 bases, and the junction held 7 bases outside the gene matches. Looked up from germline, CDR1 is SGDLS and CDR2 is YYNGEE. CDR3 length equals 14 residues.

The chain links TRBV5-5 to TRBJ1-4; no reliable D call. Germline-derived CDR1 and CDR2 are SGHKS and YYEKEE (reference sequence). There are 15 residues in the CDR3. With 4 bases removed from V and 2 bases from J, the gap between germline ends came to 12 bases. CDR3 protein: CASSLLGLTNEKLFF. CDR3 nucleotide sequence: TGTGCCAGCAGCCTCCTGGGGTTGACTAATGAAAAACTGTTTTTT.

This clonotype was found many times. The chain employs TRBV27 and TRBJ1-4, with TRBD1 identical over 8 bases. The junction had 7 bases not matched to a gene; V was cut back by 4 bases and J by 6 bases. CDR3 length equals 15 residues. Germline V lookup: CDR1 MNHEY, CDR2 SMNVEV (reference sequence). CDR3 in amino acids: CASSYDRGEYEKLFF. CDR3 DNA: TGTGCCAGCAGTTACGACAGGGGTGAATATGAAAAACTGTTTTTT.

This clonotype has ten or more counts. DNA for the CDR3: TGTGCCAGCAGCTTAACGGGCGGGAGGTACTCCTACGAGCAGTACTTC. It specifies CASSLTGGRYSYEQYF. The chain has TRBV7-9 and TRBJ2-7; 8 bases map to TRBD2. The trim removed 2 bases at V and 0 bases at J, leaving 6 bases unmatched. The CDR3 runs to 16 residues. Germline V gene sequence: CDR1 SEHNR, CDR2 FQNEAQ (reference sequence).

The V call is TRBV6-5, the J call TRBJ1-1, with D uncertain. CDR1 and CDR2 from the germline V gene are MNHEY and SVGAGI. Trimming took 0 bases from V and 5 from J, leaving 16 bases between them. This CDR3 region has 16 residues. The CDR3 here is CASSYSSLLRDTEAFF. DNA for the CDR3: TGTGCCAGCAGTTACTCCTCCCTGCTCCGGGATACTGAAGCTTTCTTT.

This clonotype was recorded once. This chain uses TRBV20-1 with TRBJ2-7; no clear D gene. Germline CDR1 reads DFQATT; CDR2 reads SNEGSKA (reference sequence). This CDR3 comprises 11 residues. V lost 4 bases and J 1 base, leaving 5 bases between the germline ends. CDR3 bases: TGCAGTGCTACACTTTCCTACGAGCAGTACTTC. It codes for CSATLSYEQYF.

The rearrangement links TRBV13 to TRBJ2-1, with 8 bases that match TRBD2. V gave up 4 bases and J gave up 11 bases; unmatched junction bases: 10. The CDR3 extends over 14 amino acids. Germline CDR1 PRHDT, CDR2 FYEKMQ (reference sequence). In nucleotides, the CDR3 is TGTGCCAGCAGCTCCCCTACCCGGGGGGGTCAGCAGTTCTTC. Its translation: CASSSPTRGGQQFF.

This clonotype was detected many times. The chain joins TRBV7-9 to TRBJ2-7; TRBD1 agrees at 8 bases. Germline values: CDR1 SEHNR, CDR2 FQNEAQ (reference sequence). The CDR3 extends over 14 amino acids. V was clipped by 4 bases and J by 3 bases; unmatched bases: 5. The CDR3 DNA reads as TGTGCCAGCAGCTCCCGGGACAGGTTCTACGAGCAGTACTTC. Translation: CASSSRDRFYEQYF.

There are a few counts of this clonotype. The chain recombines TRBV27 with TRBJ2-7; TRBD2 might be the D (5 bases). The CDR3 extends over 12 amino acids. Germline CDR1 reads MNHEY; CDR2 reads SMNVEV (reference sequence). Between the trimmed V and J ends, which lost 5 bases and 7 bases, there was a span of 12 bases. The CDR3 nucleotides read TGTGCCAGCAGTATGGGTCCGGGGGAGCAGTACTTC. Translation: CASSMGPGEQYF.

Remarks on this clonotype: Possible read error: a much larger clone is one base away. The rearrangement links TRBV28 to TRBJ2-6, with TRBD2 matching over 8 bases. This CDR3 has 15 amino acids. Germline lookup yields CDR1 MDHEN and CDR2 SYDVKM. CDR3 loop: CASSRGGAGTNVLTF. In nucleotides, the CDR3 is TGTGCCAGCAGTCGGGGGGGCGCTGGGACCAACGTCCTGACTTTC.

Ten or more counts support this clonotype. The chain employs TRBV27 and TRBJ2-7; 9 bases are shared with TRBD2. The germline V gene encodes CDR1 MNHEY and CDR2 SMNVEV (reference sequence). The ends lost 3 bases at V and 0 bases at J; junction bases unmatched: 3. The CDR3 is 15 residues long. CDR3 in DNA: TGTGCCAGCAGTTTTGCGGGAGGGCCCTCCTACGAGCAGTACTTC. Encoded protein: CASSFAGGPSYEQYF.

In its sample, this clonotype was seen many times. This CDR3 is CASSKLTDTQYF. CDR3 bases: TGTGCCAGCAGTAAGCTCACAGATACGCAGTATTTT. V is TRBV12-3 or TRBV12-4 and J is TRBJ2-3; D not resolved. This CDR3 contains 12 residues. Trimming stripped 5 bases from V and 2 bases from J, with 5 bases between.

This sequence joins TRBV19 and TRBJ2-7, with 10 bases fitting TRBD2. With V trimmed by 5 bases and J by 3 bases, 7 bases remained unmatched. CDR3 length: 15 residues. CDR1 and CDR2 (germline): LNHDA, SQIVND (reference sequence). CDR3 protein: CASSVTSGVIYEQYF. The CDR3, as DNA: TGTGCCAGTAGTGTAACTAGCGGGGTGATCTACGAGCAGTACTTC. Using reference TRBV19 and TRBJ2-7 for the parts outside the CDR3, the full variable domain is DGGITQSPKYLFRKEGQNVTLSCEQNLNHDAMYWYRQDPGQGLRLIYYSQIVNDFQKGDIAEGYSVSREKKESFPLTVTSAQKNPTAFYLCASSVTSGVIYEQYFGPGTRLTVT.